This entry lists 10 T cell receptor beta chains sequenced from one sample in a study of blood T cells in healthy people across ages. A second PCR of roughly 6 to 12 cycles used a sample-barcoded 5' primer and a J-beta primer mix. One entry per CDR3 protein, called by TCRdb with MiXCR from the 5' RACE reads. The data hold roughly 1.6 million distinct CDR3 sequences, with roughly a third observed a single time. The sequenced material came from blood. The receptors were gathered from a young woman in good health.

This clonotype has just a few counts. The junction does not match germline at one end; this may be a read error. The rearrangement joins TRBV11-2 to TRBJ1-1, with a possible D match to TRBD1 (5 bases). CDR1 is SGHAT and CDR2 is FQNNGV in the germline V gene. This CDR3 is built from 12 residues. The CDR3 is CASRALGTEAFF. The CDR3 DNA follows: TGTGCCAGCAGAGCCTTAGGGACTGAGGCTTTCTTT.

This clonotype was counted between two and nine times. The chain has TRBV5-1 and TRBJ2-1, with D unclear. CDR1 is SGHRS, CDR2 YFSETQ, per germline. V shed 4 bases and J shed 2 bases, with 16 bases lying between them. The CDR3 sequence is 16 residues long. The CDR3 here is CASSPADAPPYNEQFF. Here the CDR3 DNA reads TGCGCCAGCAGCCCCGCCGACGCCCCTCCCTACAATGAGCAGTTCTTC.

CDR3 amino acids: CASPRRGLNTDTQYF. The CDR3, as DNA: TGTGCCTCCCCGCGGCGGGGCCTAAACACAGATACGCAGTATTTT. The rearrangement uses TRBV5-6 and TRBJ2-3; the D gene is possibly TRBD2 (6 bases). The CDR3 has 15 residues. V was trimmed by 10 bases and J by 2 bases, leaving 20 bases between them. The V gene's germline CDR1 is SGHDT and CDR2 YYEEEE.

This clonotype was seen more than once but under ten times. The CDR3 here is CASSLEGLGEQYF. The CDR3 DNA follows: TGTGCCAGCAGCTTGGAGGGGCTGGGGGAGCAGTACTTC. This chain connects TRBV5-4 to TRBJ2-7; D may be TRBD1 (5 bases). Germline V gives CDR1 SGHNT, CDR2 YYREEE (reference sequence). The CDR3 runs 13 residues. V lost 0 bases, J lost 7 bases, and 11 bases lay in between.

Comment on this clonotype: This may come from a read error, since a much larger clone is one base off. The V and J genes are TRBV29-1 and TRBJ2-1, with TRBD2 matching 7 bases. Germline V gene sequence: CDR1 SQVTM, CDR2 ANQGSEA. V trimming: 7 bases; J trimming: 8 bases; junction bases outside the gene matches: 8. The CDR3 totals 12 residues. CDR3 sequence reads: CSGASGADEQFF. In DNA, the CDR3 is TGCAGCGGTGCCAGCGGGGCGGATGAGCAGTTCTTC.

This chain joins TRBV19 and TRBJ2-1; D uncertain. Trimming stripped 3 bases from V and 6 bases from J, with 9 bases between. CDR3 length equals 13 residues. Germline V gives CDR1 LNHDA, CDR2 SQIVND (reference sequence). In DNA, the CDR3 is TGTGCCAGTAGTATCTATGACGGCAATGAGCAGTTCTTC. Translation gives CASSIYDGNEQFF.

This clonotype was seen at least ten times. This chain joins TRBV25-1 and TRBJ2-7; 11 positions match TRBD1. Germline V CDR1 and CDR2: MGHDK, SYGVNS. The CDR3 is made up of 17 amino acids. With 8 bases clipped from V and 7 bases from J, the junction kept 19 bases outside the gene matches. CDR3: CASLTPPGQGVAQEQYF. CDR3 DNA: TGTGCCAGCCTTACTCCGCCGGGACAGGGGGTGGCCCAGGAGCAGTACTTC.

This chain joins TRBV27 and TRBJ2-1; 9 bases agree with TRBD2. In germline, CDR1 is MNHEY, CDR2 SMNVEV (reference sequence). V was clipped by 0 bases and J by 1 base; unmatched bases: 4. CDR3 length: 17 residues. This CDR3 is CASSLSRLAVSYNEQFF. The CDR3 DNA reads TGTGCCAGCAGTTTATCGAGACTAGCGGTATCCTACAATGAGCAGTTCTTC.

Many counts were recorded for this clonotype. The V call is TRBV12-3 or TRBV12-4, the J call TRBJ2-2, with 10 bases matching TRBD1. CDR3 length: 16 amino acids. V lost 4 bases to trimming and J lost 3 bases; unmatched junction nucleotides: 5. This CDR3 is CASSYPDRGYTGELFF. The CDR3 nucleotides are TGTGCCAGCAGTTACCCGGACAGGGGGTACACCGGGGAGCTGTTTTTT.

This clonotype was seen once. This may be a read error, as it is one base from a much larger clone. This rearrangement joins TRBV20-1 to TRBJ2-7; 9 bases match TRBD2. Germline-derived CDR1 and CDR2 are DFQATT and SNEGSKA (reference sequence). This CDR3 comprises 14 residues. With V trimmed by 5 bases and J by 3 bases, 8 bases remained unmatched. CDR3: CSAGQSGGLYEQYF. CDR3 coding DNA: TGCAGTGCTGGACAAAGCGGGGGGCTCTACGAGCAGTACTTC.